The rows below give T cell receptor beta chains drawn from one sample of a study of blood T cell repertoires in COVID-19. TCRdb's copy holds only in-frame clones and misses some; the assay was immunoSEQ multiplex PCR. The table records 85,000 to 95,000 clones, 86% of them present only once. Sequencing was carried out using peripheral blood. These TCRs come from a human donor in a cohort sampled during active COVID-19. The CDR3 runs from the conserved cysteine through the conserved F or W. A D gene is named only where the DNA matches it firmly. A row's size may be missing; if present it is once, few, many or a size class.

clone size	V gene	J gene	D gene	CDR3 DNA	CDR3 protein
.	TRBV4-3	TRBJ2-7	.	TGCGCCAGCAGCTCCCGCCTCGGTGTGGAGTCCTACGAGCAGTACTTC	CASSSRLGVESYEQYF
.	TRBV7-2	TRBJ2-6	.	TGTGCCAGCAGCTTTATGAGTTCTGGGGCCAACGTCCTGACTTTC	CASSFMSSGANVLTF
once	TRBV28	TRBJ2-7	TRBD1	TGTGCCAGCAGACCGACAGGGGTATACGAGCAGTACTTC	CASRPTGVYEQYF
.	TRBV3-1/TRBV3-2	TRBJ1-1	.	TGTGCCAGCAGCCTTAAACAGGGAGGGACTGAAGCTTTCTTT	CASSLKQGGTEAFF
.	TRBV28	TRBJ1-1	TRBD1	TGTGCCAGCAGATACAGGGGGCGCAACACTGAAGCTTTCTTT	CASRYRGRNTEAFF
.	TRBV9	TRBJ1-2	TRBD1	TGTGCCAGCAGCACAACAGGGGATGGCTACACCTTC	CASSTTGDGYTF
.	TRBV7-2	TRBJ2-7	TRBD2	TGTGCCAGCAGCATTAGCGGGGGGGCGGACGAGCAGTACTTC	CASSISGGADEQYF
once	TRBV6-5	TRBJ2-7	.	TGTGCCAGCAGTACTCAACAGGGCCCCTACGAGCAGTACTTC	CASSTQQGPYEQYF
.	TRBV6-6	TRBJ2-7	TRBD2	TGTGCCAGCAGTCGTCCAGGACTAGCGGGAGGGCACGAGCAGTACTTC	CASSRPGLAGGHEQYF
.	TRBV6-1	TRBJ2-3	TRBD1	TGTGCCAGCAGTGCGAGACAGGGATATTCTAGCACAGATACGCAGTATTTT	CASSARQGYSSTDTQYF
.	TRBV4-2	TRBJ2-1	TRBD2	TGTGCCAGCAGCCAGGGGCCGGGACTAGCGGGAGCTGTTGAGCAGTTCTTC	CASSQGPGLAGAVEQFF
.	TRBV7-2	TRBJ2-5	TRBD2	TGTGCCAGCAGCTTATCGGCGGGAGAAATGGAGACCCAGTACTTC	CASSLSAGEMETQYF
.	TRBV19	TRBJ2-2	.	TGTGCCAGTAGTATAGGGCGGGGTACCGGGGAGCTGTTTTTT	CASSIGRGTGELFF
.	TRBV5-3	TRBJ2-1	TRBD1	TGTGCCAGAAGTTTTACAGGGGGCAAGCGCTTCAATGAGCAGTTCTTC	CARSFTGGKRFNEQFF
.	TRBV15	TRBJ2-1	TRBD1	TGTGCCACCAGCAGAGCCTGGACAGGGGAGAATGAGCAGTTCTTC	CATSRAWTGENEQFF
.	TRBV9	TRBJ1-4	.	TGTGCCAGCAGCGTAACTGACAGGGAAAAACTGTTTTTT	CASSVTDREKLFF
.	TRBV4-1	TRBJ2-1	TRBD1	TGCGCCAGCAGCCAGCCCGGACAGGGGGAAAGGGGAAATGAGCAGTTCTTC	CASSQPGQGERGNEQFF
.	TRBV12-2	TRBJ2-7	.	TGTGCAAGTCGCTTAACCAGGGATCTATCCTACGAGCAGTACTTC	CASRLTRDLSYEQYF
.	TRBV20-1	TRBJ1-5	.	TGCAGTGCTAGTATGGGGAGGGACTGGCCCCAGCATTTT	CSASMGRDWPQHF
.	TRBV19	TRBJ2-2	TRBD2	TGTGCCAGTAGTAAGCTGGGCGGGAGGGCCCTGGCCGGGGAGCTGTTTTTT	CASSKLGGRALAGELFF
few	TRBV24-1	TRBJ2-5	TRBD2	TGTGCCACCAGTGATTGGACTAGCGGCCAAGAGACCCAGTACTTC	CATSDWTSGQETQYF
.	TRBV10-2	TRBJ1-6	TRBD1	TGCGCCAGCAGAGACAGGGGGCAACGCGATAATTCACCCCTCCACTTT	CASRDRGQRDNSPLHF
.	TRBV18	TRBJ1-3	TRBD1	TGTGCCAGCTCATCGACAGGGGTCTCTGGAAACACCATATATTTT	CASSSTGVSGNTIYF
few	TRBV19	TRBJ1-5	.	TGTGCCAGTAGTATAGATCCGGCGGCCGATAGCAATCAGCCCCAGCATTTT	CASSIDPAADSNQPQHF
.	TRBV5-1	TRBJ2-2	.	TGCGCCAGCAGCTTGTCACAGGCGAACACCGGGGAGCTGTTTTTT	CASSLSQANTGELFF
.	TRBV7-2	TRBJ2-7	.	TGTGCCAGCAGCTCACTCTGGGCTTCTACATTTTATGAGCAGTACTTC	CASSSLWASTFYEQYF
.	TRBV30	TRBJ2-5	TRBD1	TGTGCCTGGAGTCGGGACAGGGGGCTGGAGGAGACCCAGTACTTC	CAWSRDRGLEETQYF
.	TRBV19	TRBJ1-2	TRBD1	TGTGCCAGTAGCGGGACAGGGGGTAATGGCTACACCTTC	CASSGTGGNGYTF
.	TRBV19	TRBJ1-5	TRBD1	TGTGCCAGTAGGGACAGGCTGCCCGGGCCCCAGCATTTT	CASRDRLPGPQHF
.	TRBV5-4	TRBJ2-2	.	TGTGCCAGCAGCTCAAGGGCGGGTGTAACCGGGGAGCTGTTTTTT	CASSSRAGVTGELFF